These T cell receptor beta chains were read from a single sample in a study of cytomegalovirus exposure and HLA in healthy donors. Assay used: immunoSEQ multiplex PCR; TCRdb lists only in-frame clones, some missing. The sample consists of roughly 150,000 clones, approximately 85% of them appearing once. The sequenced sample consisted of PBMCs. The receptors come from a girl aged 2 to 9 in good health and CMV-seropositive. Each CDR3 is given with its conserved first and last residue. Fields, in order: J gene, clone size, D gene, V gene, CDR3 DNA, CDR3 protein. A D gene is named only where the DNA matches it firmly. Clone size is given for some rows only: seen once, a few or many times, or a class if the clone is expanded.

TRBJ1-1,once,.,TRBV5-1,TGCGCCAGCAGCCACACGACAGCCGCGAACACTGAAGCTTTCTTT,CASSHTTAANTEAFF
TRBJ2-1,.,TRBD2,TRBV5-4,TGTGCCAGCAGCCTGGGACTAGCGGGAGCAAATGAGCAGTTCTTC,CASSLGLAGANEQFF
TRBJ1-1,once,.,TRBV7-9,TGTGCCAGCAGCCCCTCCCTGGGGCAGGGTAACACTGAAGCTTTCTTT,CASSPSLGQGNTEAFF
TRBJ2-7,.,.,TRBV11-1,TGTGCCAGCAGCTTACCAGGAGGAGGTAAGCAGTACTTC,CASSLPGGGKQYF
TRBJ2-7,.,TRBD1,TRBV15,TGTGCCACCAGCAGAGATCTCGGCAGGGGGAACGAGCAGTACTTC,CATSRDLGRGNEQYF
TRBJ2-7,.,.,TRBV2,TGTGCCAGCAGGCGGGACGGCTCCTACGAGCAGTACTTC,CASRRDGSYEQYF
TRBJ2-7,.,TRBD2,TRBV27,TGTGCCAGCAGTTTCAGTGGCAGCGGGGGGACCTACGAGCAGTACTTC,CASSFSGSGGTYEQYF
TRBJ1-2,.,TRBD1,TRBV7-2,TGTGCCAGCAGCTTTGCCGGGACAGGGGGTTTTGGCTACACCTTC,CASSFAGTGGFGYTF
TRBJ2-1,.,TRBD2,TRBV23-1,TGCGCCAGCAGTCAATTGGGAGGGAGGAGCTCCTACAATGAGCAGTTCTTC,CASSQLGGRSSYNEQFF
TRBJ2-4,once,.,TRBV30,TGTGCCTGGAGTGTAAAGGGGGAGGGCAAAAACATTCAGTACTTC,CAWSVKGEGKNIQYF
TRBJ2-2,.,.,TRBV5-1,TGCGCCAGCAGCAAAAGCGGAGGGAACACCGGGGAGCTGTTTTTT,CASSKSGGNTGELFF
TRBJ2-5,.,.,TRBV9,TGTGCCAGCAGCGCTGACCAAGAGACCCAGTACTTC,CASSADQETQYF